The 21 T cell receptor beta chains below all came from one sample that was sequenced in a study of Ad26.COV2.S vaccination and SARS-CoV-2 variants. Clones were read by immunoSEQ multiplex PCR, and TCRdb kept only the in-frame ones, dropping some. The repertoire includes roughly 680,000 clones, roughly 90% of them detected once, and 1.5% sits in the top ten. Treatment meaning: some 20 received Ad26.COV2.S at low or high dose, single or two shots; roughly five received placebo; per-sample allocation not given. Collection of samples fell on day 63 after the first vaccine or placebo injection. Sequences were derived from peripheral blood, sampled in a trial of Ad26.COV2.S vaccine versus placebo. These receptors were obtained from a person aged 18 to 65 who received the Ad26.COV2.S COVID-19 vaccine or a placebo.

V and J are TRBV29-1 and TRBJ1-5; TRBD1 is a possible D gene (5 bases). The CDR3 contains 13 residues. V lost 3 bases to trimming and J lost 7 bases, with 13 bases between them. Germline V gene data show CDR1 as SQVTM and CDR2 as ANQGSEA. CDR3 nucleotides: TGCAGCGTTGATGGGGGAGTCGGACAGCCCCAGCATTTT. Translation gives CSVDGGVGQPQHF.

The chain uses TRBV7-2 and TRBJ2-7, with 8 bases identical to TRBD1. V was clipped by 2 bases and J by 5 bases; unmatched bases: 14. The CDR3 is 17 residues long. The V gene's germline CDR1 is SGHTA and CDR2 FQGNSA. The CDR3: CASSLLGSGQGIDEQYF. The CDR3 DNA sequence: TGTGCCAGCAGCTTATTGGGCTCAGGACAGGGTATCGACGAGCAGTACTTC.

The rearrangement joins TRBV24-1 to TRBJ2-3; TRBD1 aligns across 9 bases. Germline V gives CDR1 KGHDR, CDR2 SFDVKD. Trimming cost V 6 bases and J 10 bases; bases outside gene matches: 1. This CDR3 has 11 residues. The CDR3 DNA sequence: TGTGCCACCAGTAGGACAGGGGCGCAGTATTTT. Protein sequence: CATSRTGAQYF.

The chain is built from TRBV11-3 and TRBJ2-3, with 7 bases identical to TRBD1. With 3 bases clipped from V and 6 bases from J, the junction kept 6 bases outside the gene matches. CDR3 length: 14 residues. Germline assignment: CDR1 SGHNT and CDR2 YENEEA. In DNA form, the CDR3 reads TGTGCCAGCAGCTTTGGCGGACAGGCTGATACGCAGTATTTT. Translation: CASSFGGQADTQYF.

The V call is TRBV28, the J call TRBJ1-1; the D is unclear. V dropped 2 bases and J dropped 1 base, with 8 bases sitting between them. In germline, CDR1 is MDHEN, CDR2 SYDVKM. This CDR3 is 14 amino acids long. The CDR3: CASSLPVRNTEAFF. CDR3 bases: TGTGCCAGCAGTTTACCCGTTAGGAACACTGAAGCTTTCTTT.

This sequence joins TRBV7-9 and TRBJ2-2, with 10 positions matching TRBD2. Germline CDR1 and CDR2: SEHNR and FQNEAQ (reference sequence). Germline trimming cut 3 bases from V and 5 bases from J; bases unmatched to any gene: 3. This CDR3 spans 15 amino acids. The CDR3 loop is CASSFIAGGTGELFF. The CDR3 DNA sequence: TGTGCCAGCAGCTTTATAGCGGGAGGAACCGGGGAGCTGTTTTTT.

V and J are TRBV27 and TRBJ1-5; 9 bases agree with TRBD1. The CDR3 has 15 residues. The germline CDR1 and CDR2 sequences are MNHEY and SMNVEV (reference sequence). Losses at the gene ends were 5 bases for V and 4 bases for J; bases not matched to a gene: 6. For the CDR3, the DNA is TGTGCCAGCAGTCTACAGGGGGCGCCGAATCAGCCCCAGCATTTT. It is translated as CASSLQGAPNQPQHF.

V gene TRBV6-1 combines with J gene TRBJ1-4; D unresolved. The CDR3 is made up of 15 amino acids. V lost 2 bases and J 0 bases, leaving 7 bases between the germline ends. CDR1 is MNHNS, CDR2 SASEGT, per germline. The CDR3 DNA reads TGTGCCAGCAGTGAACCCGGTCCAACTAATGAAAAACTGTTTTTT. Its translation is CASSEPGPTNEKLFF.

This chain connects TRBV7-8 to TRBJ2-1; perhaps TRBD2 as D (5 bases). This CDR3 is 13 amino acids long. Trimming cost V 6 bases and J 9 bases, with 15 bases left between them. Germline values: CDR1 SGHVS, CDR2 FQNEAQ. The CDR3, as DNA: TGTGCCAGCAGTCGCGGAGTAGAGGGTGAGCAGTTCTTC. Its protein is CASSRGVEGEQFF.

The chain has TRBV6-6 and TRBJ2-2; no clear D. V was cut by 0 bases and J by 2 bases, with 7 bases left in between. Per germline, CDR1 MNHNY and CDR2 SVGAGI (reference sequence). CDR3 length: 15 amino acids. CDR3 nucleotides: TGTGCCAGCAGTTACTCCAGGAGTAACACCGGGGAGCTGTTTTTT. It yields the protein CASSYSRSNTGELFF.

This clone came up once. The V call is TRBV3-1 (or the pseudogene TRBV3-2), the J call TRBJ2-1; possibly TRBD2 for D (6 bases). This CDR3 is built from 15 residues. Germline V gene data show CDR1 as LGHDT and CDR2 as YNNKEL (reference sequence). The V end lost 4 bases, the J end lost 3 bases, and 13 bases lay between the germline ends. CDR3 sequence: CASSLGTQIYNEQFF. The CDR3 DNA is TGTGCCAGCAGCCTCGGGACTCAGATCTACAATGAGCAGTTCTTC.

As concerns this clone: This sample includes further DNA sequences coding for the same CDR3. This chain links TRBV18 with TRBJ1-1; D call uncertain. This CDR3 spans 13 amino acids. The V end lost 3 bases, the J end lost 1 base, and 6 bases lay between the germline ends. Germline V gene data show CDR1 as KGHSH and CDR2 as LQKENI. The CDR3 sequence is CASSPGSNTEAFF. The CDR3 bases are TGTGCCAGCTCACCTGGGTCGAACACTGAAGCTTTCTTT.

This rearrangement joins TRBV19 to TRBJ1-3; no definite D call. Trimming left V 6 bases short and J 3 bases short, with 12 bases between. There are 14 residues in the CDR3. The germline CDR1 and CDR2 sequences are LNHDA and SQIVND (reference sequence). CDR3 sequence: CASREGFVGNTIYF. As DNA, the CDR3 is TGTGCCAGTAGAGAGGGATTCGTTGGAAACACCATATATTTT.

This sequence joins TRBV5-6 and TRBJ2-1; D not certain. Germline loops: CDR1 SGHDT, CDR2 YYEEEE. V lost 4 bases and J 2 bases, leaving 13 bases between the germline ends. The length of the CDR3 is 15 residues. CDR3 sequence (DNA): TGTGCCAGCAGCCTGGGCAGCGCCACCTACAATGAGCAGTTCTTC. Protein: CASSLGSATYNEQFF.

This rearrangement joins TRBV14 to TRBJ2-1, with D perhaps matching TRBD2 (6 bases). The CDR3 extends over 13 amino acids. Germline-derived CDR1 and CDR2 are SGHDN and FVKESK. The V end lost 3 bases, the J end lost 8 bases, and 11 bases lay between the germline ends. In nucleotides, the CDR3 is TGTGCCAGCAGCCAGGTGTGGGGGGATGAGCAGTTCTTC. Amino acid sequence: CASSQVWGDEQFF.

This rearrangement joins TRBV19 to TRBJ1-3; TRBD1 aligns across 7 bases. V lost 5 bases, J lost 0 bases, and 7 bases stayed unmatched. Germline CDR1 reads LNHDA; CDR2 reads SQIVND (reference sequence). This CDR3 comprises 16 residues. The CDR3 loop reads CASSVTGTASGNTIYF. CDR3 coding DNA: TGTGCCAGTAGTGTAACCGGGACAGCCTCTGGAAACACCATATATTTT. Looking up the rest from reference TRBV19 and TRBJ1-3 gives the full variable domain: DGGITQSPKYLFRKEGQNVTLSCEQNLNHDAMYWYRQDPGQGLRLIYYSQIVNDFQKGDIAEGYSVSREKKESFPLTVTSAQKNPTAFYLCASSVTGTASGNTIYFGEGSWLTVV.

The chain uses TRBV7-2 and TRBJ2-7; TRBD2 matches at 8 bases. This CDR3 is built from 16 residues. Germline-derived CDR1 and CDR2 are SGHTA and FQGNSA. V was clipped by 5 bases and J by 1 base; unmatched bases: 10. Written as DNA, the CDR3 is TGTGCCAGCAGCGCGGATAGCGGGGCCGGGTCCTACGAGCAGTACTTC. Translation: CASSADSGAGSYEQYF.

This clone was counted once. Other DNA sequences within the sample encode an identical CDR3. V usage is TRBV5-4 and J usage is TRBJ2-7, with TRBD1 identical over 10 bases. Germline CDR1 reads SGHNT; CDR2 reads YYREEE (reference sequence). Trimming cost V 0 bases and J 0 bases; bases outside gene matches: 0. CDR3 size: 15 residues. CDR3 sequence reads: CASSLGQGASYEQYF. CDR3 DNA: TGTGCCAGCAGCTTGGGACAGGGGGCCTCCTACGAGCAGTACTTC. The full variable domain, rest sourced from reference TRBV5-4 and TRBJ2-7, is ETGVTQSPTHLIKTRGQQVTLRCSSQSGHNTVSWYQQALGQGPQFIFQYYREEENGRGNFPPRFSGLQFPNYSSELNVNALELDDSALYLCASSLGQGASYEQYFGPGTRLTVT.

V is TRBV6-5 and J is TRBJ2-1; 10 positions agree with TRBD1. The V gene end was trimmed by 0 bases and the J gene end by 9 bases; junction bases not matched to a gene: 8. This CDR3 region has 16 residues. Germline V gene data show CDR1 as MNHEY and CDR2 as SVGAGI. The CDR3 coding sequence is TGTGCCAGCAGTTACTCTTCGGGACAGGGGATAGGTGAGCAGTTCTTC. Its translation: CASSYSSGQGIGEQFF.

The V gene is TRBV18, the J gene TRBJ1-2; D is undetermined. Per germline, CDR1 KGHSH and CDR2 LQKENI. The CDR3 sequence is 14 residues long. The germline V and J ends were trimmed by 3 bases and 4 bases, with 12 bases remaining between them. The CDR3, as DNA: TGTGCCAGCTCACCGACCGGGCATGTCTATGGCTACACCTTC. Encoded protein: CASSPTGHVYGYTF.

The rearrangement joins TRBV24-1 to TRBJ2-2; D remains unclear. Germline values: CDR1 KGHDR, CDR2 SFDVKD. V was trimmed by 3 bases and J by 4 bases, leaving 11 bases between them. The CDR3 length is 15 residues. The CDR3 nucleotides are TGTGCCACCAGTGATACATACGTGCGCACCGGGGAGCTGTTTTTT. Translated, it gives CATSDTYVRTGELFF.